This passage covers 12 T cell receptor beta chains from one sample sequenced in a study of T cell repertoires in cytomegalovirus infection. Their cognate antigens are unknown. TCRdb reprocessed the reads via MiXCR and lists one record per CDR3 protein. The sample records some 920,000 distinct CDR3 sequences, around 30% being singletons. The source was cultured CD8+ T cells from PBMCs, collected from culture after CMV antigen stimulation. These receptors all stem from a human donor in good health (CMV status not recorded). Some clones in this sample may be carry-over from other donors' samples.

The chain carries TRBV24-1 and TRBJ2-3; a possible D gene is TRBD1 (6 bases). CDR3 length equals 12 residues. Looked up from germline, CDR1 is KGHDR and CDR2 is SFDVKD. Between the trimmed V and J ends, which lost 4 bases and 5 bases, there was a span of 6 bases. The CDR3 loop reads CATSEQGDTQYF. As DNA, the CDR3 is TGTGCCACCAGTGAACAGGGAGATACGCAGTATTTT.

This clonotype was observed at least ten times. The J gene is TRBJ1-4, the V gene TRBV6-6; TRBD1 matches at 9 bases. This CDR3 has 14 amino acids. The germline V gene has CDR1 MNHNY and CDR2 SVGAGI (reference sequence). V lost 6 bases and J lost 4; bases outside the gene matches: 3. Written as DNA, the CDR3 is TGTGCCAGCAGCCCGGACAGGGGTAATGAAAAACTGTTTTTT. Its protein is CASSPDRGNEKLFF.

On this clonotype itself: The junction departs from the called germline gene at one end, perhaps through a read error. The CDR3 DNA sequence: TGTGTCAGCAGTCCCGACCGATATGGCTACACCTTC. This gives the protein CVSSPDRYGYTF. The rearrangement joins TRBV27 to TRBJ1-2; no firm D call. This CDR3 spans 12 amino acids. The germline gives CDR1 MNHEY, CDR2 SMNVEV (reference sequence).

This clonotype turned up a few times. The chain uses TRBV24-1 and TRBJ1-1; D unclear. V was shortened by 1 base and J by 5 bases, with 7 bases between the two germline ends. The CDR3 sequence is 13 residues long. The germline CDR1 and CDR2 sequences are KGHDR and SFDVKD. CDR3 bases: TGTGCCACCAGTGATTTCGGCGGGACTGAAGCTTTCTTT. Translated, it gives CATSDFGGTEAFF.

This chain links TRBV9 with TRBJ2-1, with 7 bases matching TRBD1. This CDR3 is 13 amino acids long. CDR1 is SGDLS, CDR2 YYNGEE, per germline. V was clipped by 4 bases and J by 10 bases; unmatched bases: 8. CDR3 amino acids: CASSTGAGPEQFF. CDR3 nucleotides: TGTGCCAGCAGCACAGGGGCCGGGCCCGAGCAGTTCTTC.

This clonotype was seen repeatedly, ten times or more. The gene calls are TRBV7-6 and TRBJ1-1, with TRBD1 matching over 9 bases. V trimming: 1 base; J trimming: 0 bases; junction bases outside the gene matches: 0. The length of the CDR3 is 15 residues. The germline V gene has CDR1 SGHVS and CDR2 FNYEAQ. The CDR3 reads CASSLGTGVNTEAFF. The CDR3 nucleotides read TGTGCCAGCAGCTTAGGGACAGGGGTGAACACTGAAGCTTTCTTT.

This clonotype was seen repeatedly, ten times or more. The chain has TRBV7-8 and TRBJ2-2; the match to TRBD1 covers 11 bases. Germline lookup yields CDR1 SGHVS and CDR2 FQNEAQ. The CDR3 consists of 17 residues. J lost 4 bases, V lost 4 bases, and 8 bases had no gene match. The CDR3, as DNA: TGTGCCAGCAGCTCGCTGGACAGGGGGCTTATCACCGGGGAGCTGTTTTTT. It codes for CASSSLDRGLITGELFF.

This chain joins TRBV29-1 and TRBJ2-2; D might be TRBD1 or TRBD2, each matching 5 bases. This CDR3 spans 14 amino acids. The germline gives CDR1 SQVTM, CDR2 ANQGSEA. V was pared by 3 bases and J by 1 base, with 9 bases between. The CDR3 coding sequence is TGCAGCGTTGATCGAGGGGTGAACACCGGGGAGCTGTTTTTT. Protein: CSVDRGVNTGELFF.

This clonotype was recorded a few times. The chain is built from TRBV28 and TRBJ2-5, with 9 bases identical to TRBD1. The CDR3 contains 13 residues. V lost 2 bases, J lost 12 bases, and 7 bases stayed unmatched. The V gene's germline CDR1 is MDHEN and CDR2 SYDVKM. The CDR3 is CASSLKKTGGEYF. The CDR3 DNA reads TGTGCCAGCAGTTTAAAGAAAACAGGGGGCGAGTACTTC.

This clonotype was counted many times. The chain combines TRBV7-2 with TRBJ2-4, with TRBD1 matching 8 bases. Trimming took 5 bases from V and 2 from J; bases not matched to a gene: 5. This CDR3 has 15 amino acids. Looked up from germline, CDR1 is SGHTA and CDR2 is FQGNSA. DNA of the CDR3: TGTGCCAGCAGCCGGACAGGGTTTACCAAAAACATTCAGTACTTC. As protein: CASSRTGFTKNIQYF.

Only a few counts were recorded for this clonotype. The chain links TRBV6-5 to TRBJ2-1; 8 nucleotides align to TRBD2. CDR1 is MNHEY and CDR2 is SVGAGI in the germline V gene. Unmatched junction bases numbered 11, after V lost 2 bases and J lost 8 bases. CDR3 length equals 16 residues. CDR3 amino acids: CASSYLSGAAGHEQFF. CDR3 nucleotides: TGTGCCAGCAGTTACCTTAGCGGGGCGGCCGGGCATGAGCAGTTCTTC.

This clonotype has ten or more counts. The chain uses TRBV7-2 and TRBJ2-7; TRBD1 aligns across 9 bases. CDR1 is SGHTA and CDR2 is FQGNSA in the germline V gene. The trim removed 4 bases at V and 5 bases at J, leaving 15 bases unmatched. The CDR3 contains 17 residues. CDR3 DNA: TGTGCCAGCAGCTCTCCGAACCGGGACAGGGATCTGGACGAGCAGTACTTC. This encodes CASSSPNRDRDLDEQYF.